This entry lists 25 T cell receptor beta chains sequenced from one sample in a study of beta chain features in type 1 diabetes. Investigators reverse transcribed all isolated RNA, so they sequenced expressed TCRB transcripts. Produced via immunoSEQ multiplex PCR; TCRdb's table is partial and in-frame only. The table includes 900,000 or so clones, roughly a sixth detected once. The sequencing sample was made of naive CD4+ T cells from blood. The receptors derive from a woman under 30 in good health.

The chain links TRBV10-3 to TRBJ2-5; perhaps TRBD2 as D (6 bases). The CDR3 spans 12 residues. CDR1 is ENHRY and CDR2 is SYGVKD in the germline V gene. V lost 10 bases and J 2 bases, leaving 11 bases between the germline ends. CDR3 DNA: TGTGCCAGCGGGGACCGTCAAGAGACCCAGTACTTC. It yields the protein CASGDRQETQYF.

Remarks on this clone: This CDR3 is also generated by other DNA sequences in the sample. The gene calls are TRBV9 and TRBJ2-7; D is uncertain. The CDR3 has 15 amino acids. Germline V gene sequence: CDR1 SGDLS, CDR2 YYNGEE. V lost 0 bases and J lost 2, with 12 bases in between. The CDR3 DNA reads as TGTGCCAGCAGCGTAGCTGGCGGCCCGACCTACGAGCAGTACTTC. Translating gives CASSVAGGPTYEQYF.

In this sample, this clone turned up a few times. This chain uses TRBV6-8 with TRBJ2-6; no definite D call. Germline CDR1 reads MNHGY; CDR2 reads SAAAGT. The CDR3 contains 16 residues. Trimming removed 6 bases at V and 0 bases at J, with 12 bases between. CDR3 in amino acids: CASSLVEPSGANVLTF. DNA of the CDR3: TGTGCCAGCAGCTTAGTGGAGCCCTCTGGGGCCAACGTCCTGACTTTC.

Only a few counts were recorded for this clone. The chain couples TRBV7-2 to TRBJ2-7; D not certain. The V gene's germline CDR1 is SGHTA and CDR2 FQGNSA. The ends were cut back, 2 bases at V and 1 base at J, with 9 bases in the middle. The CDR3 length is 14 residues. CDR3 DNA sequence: TGTGCCAGCAGCTTAAAGAGTGGGTCCTACGAGCAGTACTTC. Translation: CASSLKSGSYEQYF.

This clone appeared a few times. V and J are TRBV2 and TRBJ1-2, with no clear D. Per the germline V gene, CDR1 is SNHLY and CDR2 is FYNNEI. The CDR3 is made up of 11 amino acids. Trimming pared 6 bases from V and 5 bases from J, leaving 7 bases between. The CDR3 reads CASRRGYGYTF. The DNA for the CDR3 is TGTGCCAGCAGGCGAGGGTATGGCTACACCTTC. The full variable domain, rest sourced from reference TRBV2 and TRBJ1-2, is EPEVTQTPSHQVTQMGQEVILRCVPISNHLYFYWYRQILGQKVEFLVSFYNNEISEKSEIFDDQFSVERPDGSNFTLKIRSTKLEDSAMYFCASRRGYGYTFGSGTRLTVV.

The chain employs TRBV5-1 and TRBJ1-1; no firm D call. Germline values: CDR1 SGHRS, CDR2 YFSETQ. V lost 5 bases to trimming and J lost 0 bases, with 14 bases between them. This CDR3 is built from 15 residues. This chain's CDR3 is CASRQRVALNTEAFF. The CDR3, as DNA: TGCGCCAGCAGGCAAAGGGTTGCCCTGAACACTGAAGCTTTCTTT.

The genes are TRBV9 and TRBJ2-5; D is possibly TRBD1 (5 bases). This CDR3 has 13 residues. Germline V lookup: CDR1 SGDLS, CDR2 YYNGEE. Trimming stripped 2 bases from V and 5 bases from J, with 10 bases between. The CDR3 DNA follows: TGTGCCAGCAGCGTGCAGGGTACGGAGACCCAGTACTTC. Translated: CASSVQGTETQYF.

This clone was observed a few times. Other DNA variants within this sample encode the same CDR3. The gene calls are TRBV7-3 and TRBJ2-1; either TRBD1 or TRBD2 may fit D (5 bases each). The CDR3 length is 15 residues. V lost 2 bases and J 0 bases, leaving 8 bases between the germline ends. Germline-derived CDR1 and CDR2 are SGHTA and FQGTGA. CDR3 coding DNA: TGTGCCAGCAGCTTATCAGGGAGCTCCTACAATGAGCAGTTCTTC. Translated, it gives CASSLSGSSYNEQFF.

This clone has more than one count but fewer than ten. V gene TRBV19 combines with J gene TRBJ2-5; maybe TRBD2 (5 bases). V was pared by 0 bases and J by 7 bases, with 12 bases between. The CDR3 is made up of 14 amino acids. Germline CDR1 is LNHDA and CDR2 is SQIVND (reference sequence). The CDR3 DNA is TGTGCCAGTAGTATAGAAGGCGGGTTCGGGACCCAGTACTTC. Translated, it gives CASSIEGGFGTQYF.

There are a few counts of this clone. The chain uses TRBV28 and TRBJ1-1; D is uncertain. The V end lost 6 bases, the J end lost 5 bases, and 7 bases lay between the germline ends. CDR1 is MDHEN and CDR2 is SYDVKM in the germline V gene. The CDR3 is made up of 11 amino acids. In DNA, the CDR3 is TGTGCCAGCAGCACGGGGACTGAAGCTTTCTTT. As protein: CASSTGTEAFF.

The CDR3 bases are TGTGCCAGCAGTGTGGACGGGGAGCTGTTTTTT. It is translated as CASSVDGELFF. The rearrangement joins TRBV2 to TRBJ2-2, with D hard to call. CDR3 length: 11 amino acids. Germline CDR1 is SNHLY and CDR2 is FYNNEI. V was cut by 4 bases and J by 7 bases, with 4 bases left in between.

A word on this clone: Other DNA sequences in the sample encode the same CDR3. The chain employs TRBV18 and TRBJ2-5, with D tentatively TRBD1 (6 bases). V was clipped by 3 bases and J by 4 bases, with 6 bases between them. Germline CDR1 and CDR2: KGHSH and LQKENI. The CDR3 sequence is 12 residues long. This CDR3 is CASSPTGETQYF. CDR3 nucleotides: TGTGCCAGCTCACCGACAGGAGAGACCCAGTACTTC.

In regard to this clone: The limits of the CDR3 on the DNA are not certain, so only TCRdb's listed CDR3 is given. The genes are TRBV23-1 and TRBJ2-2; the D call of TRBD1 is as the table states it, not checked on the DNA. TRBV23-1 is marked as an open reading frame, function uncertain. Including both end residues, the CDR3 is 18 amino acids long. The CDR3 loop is CASSPRTGGRSTPGSCFF.

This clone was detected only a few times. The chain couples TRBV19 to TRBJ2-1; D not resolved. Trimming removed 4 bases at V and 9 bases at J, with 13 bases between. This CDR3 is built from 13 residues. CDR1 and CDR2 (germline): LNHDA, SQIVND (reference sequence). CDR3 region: CASSRRYYFEQFF. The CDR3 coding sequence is TGTGCCAGTAGTAGGCGATATTACTTTGAGCAGTTCTTC.

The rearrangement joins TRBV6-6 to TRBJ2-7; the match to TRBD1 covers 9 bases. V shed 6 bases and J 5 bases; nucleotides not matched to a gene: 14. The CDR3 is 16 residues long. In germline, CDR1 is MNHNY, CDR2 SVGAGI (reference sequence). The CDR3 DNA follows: TGTGCCAGCAGCCCCGGGACAGGGACGCCCTGGGACGAGCAGTACTTC. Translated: CASSPGTGTPWDEQYF.

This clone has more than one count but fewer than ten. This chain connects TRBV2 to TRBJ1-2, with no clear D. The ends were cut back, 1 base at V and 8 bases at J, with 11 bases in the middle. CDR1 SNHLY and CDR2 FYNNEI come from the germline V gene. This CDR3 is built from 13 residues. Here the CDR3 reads CASSEGTLWGYTF. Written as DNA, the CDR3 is TGTGCCAGCAGTGAAGGGACCCTCTGGGGCTACACCTTC. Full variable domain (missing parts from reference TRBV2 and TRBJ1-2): EPEVTQTPSHQVTQMGQEVILRCVPISNHLYFYWYRQILGQKVEFLVSFYNNEISEKSEIFDDQFSVERPDGSNFTLKIRSTKLEDSAMYFCASSEGTLWGYTFGSGTRLTVV.

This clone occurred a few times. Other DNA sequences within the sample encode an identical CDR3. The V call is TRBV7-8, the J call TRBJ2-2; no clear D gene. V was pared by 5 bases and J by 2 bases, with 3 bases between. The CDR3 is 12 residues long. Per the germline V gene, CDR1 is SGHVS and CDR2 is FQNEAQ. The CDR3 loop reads CASSKNTGELFF. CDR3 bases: TGTGCCAGCAGCAAAAACACCGGGGAGCTGTTTTTT.

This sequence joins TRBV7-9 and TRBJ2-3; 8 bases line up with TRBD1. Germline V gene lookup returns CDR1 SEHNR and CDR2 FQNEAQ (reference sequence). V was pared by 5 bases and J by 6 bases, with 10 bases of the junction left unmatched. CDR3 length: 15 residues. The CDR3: CASSLPTGAADTQYF. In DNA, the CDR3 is TGTGCCAGCAGCCTACCGACAGGGGCAGCGGATACGCAGTATTTT.

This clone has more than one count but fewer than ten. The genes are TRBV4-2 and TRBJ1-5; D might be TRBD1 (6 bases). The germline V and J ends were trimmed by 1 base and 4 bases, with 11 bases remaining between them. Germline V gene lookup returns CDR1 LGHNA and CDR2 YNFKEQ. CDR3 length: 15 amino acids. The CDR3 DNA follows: TGTGCCAGCAGCCAAGGTAACCAGGGGAATCAGCCCCAGCATTTT. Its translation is CASSQGNQGNQPQHF.

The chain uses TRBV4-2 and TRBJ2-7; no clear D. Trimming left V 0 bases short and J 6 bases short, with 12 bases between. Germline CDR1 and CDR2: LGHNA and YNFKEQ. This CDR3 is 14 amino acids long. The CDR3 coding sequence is TGTGCCAGCAGCCAAGATGTAGACCGGATCGAGCAGTACTTC. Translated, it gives CASSQDVDRIEQYF.

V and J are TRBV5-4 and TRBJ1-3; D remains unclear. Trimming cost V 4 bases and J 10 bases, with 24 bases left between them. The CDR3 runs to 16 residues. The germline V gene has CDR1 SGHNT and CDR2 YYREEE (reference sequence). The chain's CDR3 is CASSQLLPAAVGTIYF. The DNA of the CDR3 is TGTGCCAGCAGCCAACTACTCCCTGCTGCCGTAGGAACCATATATTTT.

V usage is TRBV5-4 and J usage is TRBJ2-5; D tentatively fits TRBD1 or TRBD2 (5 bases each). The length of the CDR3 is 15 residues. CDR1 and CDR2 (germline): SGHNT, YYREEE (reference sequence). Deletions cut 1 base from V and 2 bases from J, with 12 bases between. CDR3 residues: CASSLLGRNQETQYF. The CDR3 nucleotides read TGTGCCAGCAGCTTGCTGGGACGGAATCAAGAGACCCAGTACTTC. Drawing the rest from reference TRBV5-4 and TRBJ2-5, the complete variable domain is ETGVTQSPTHLIKTRGQQVTLRCSSQSGHNTVSWYQQALGQGPQFIFQYYREEENGRGNFPPRFSGLQFPNYSSELNVNALELDDSALYLCASSLLGRNQETQYFGPGTRLLVL.

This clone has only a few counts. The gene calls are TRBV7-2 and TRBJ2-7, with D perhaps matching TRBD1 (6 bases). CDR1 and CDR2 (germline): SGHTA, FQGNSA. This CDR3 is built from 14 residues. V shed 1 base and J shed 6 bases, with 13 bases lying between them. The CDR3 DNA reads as TGTGCCAGCAGCTTAGGGACAGTTCGGGGCGAGCAGTACTTC. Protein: CASSLGTVRGEQYF.

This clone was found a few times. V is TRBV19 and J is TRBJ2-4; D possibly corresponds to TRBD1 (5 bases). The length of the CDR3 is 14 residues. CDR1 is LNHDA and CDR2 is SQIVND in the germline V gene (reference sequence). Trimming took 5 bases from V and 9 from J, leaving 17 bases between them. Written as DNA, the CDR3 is TGTGCCAGTAGTTGGACAAACGGAGAGAGCATTCAGTACTTC. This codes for CASSWTNGESIQYF.

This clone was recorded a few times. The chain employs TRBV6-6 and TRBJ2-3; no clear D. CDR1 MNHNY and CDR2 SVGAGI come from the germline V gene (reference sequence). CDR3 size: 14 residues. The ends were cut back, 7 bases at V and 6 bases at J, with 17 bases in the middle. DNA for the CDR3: TGTGCCAGCACGCCCGCGGCCTCATGGGATACGCAGTATTTT. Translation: CASTPAASWDTQYF.